Listed here are 11 T cell receptor beta chains from one sample, sequenced in a study of OX40 agonist ivuxolimab in advanced cancers. Profiled with immunoSEQ multiplex PCR; TCRdb holds only in-frame clones, not every one. The table shows more than 45,000 clones, with 70% to 90% occurring only once. The sample here was CD4+ or CD8+ T cells sorted from blood, taken in a trial of the OX40 agonist ivuxolimab. The receptors shown here come from an adult with an advanced solid tumor such as melanoma, head and neck, liver or kidney cancer.

As DNA, the CDR3 is TGTGCCAGCAGCGTATGGGAGGGAGACACTGAAGCTTTCTTT. Its protein product is CASSVWEGDTEAFF. The chain links TRBV9 to TRBJ1-1; D unresolved. V was shortened by 1 base and J by 3 bases, with 10 bases between the two germline ends. This CDR3 is 14 amino acids long. CDR1 is SGDLS and CDR2 is YYNGEE in the germline V gene.

The chain has TRBV30 and TRBJ2-2; D is uncertain. The V end was cut by 3 bases, the J end by 6 bases, with 8 bases between. CDR3 size: 12 residues. Germline V gene lookup returns CDR1 GTSNPN and CDR2 SVGIG (reference sequence). DNA of the CDR3: TGTGCCTGGAGGGTGGGTGCCGGGGAGCTGTTTTTT. As protein: CAWRVGAGELFF.

The chain couples TRBV7-3 to TRBJ1-1, with D unclear. Looked up from germline, CDR1 is SGHTA and CDR2 is FQGTGA. Trimming pared 6 bases from V and 5 bases from J, leaving 13 bases between. The CDR3 has 13 amino acids. The CDR3 nucleotides are TGTGCCAGCAGGGCGTTCGTAGAGACTGAAGCTTTCTTT. Its translation is CASRAFVETEAFF.

The chain is built from TRBV9 and TRBJ1-2, with D possibly TRBD1 on 5 matching bases. The CDR3 is 14 amino acids. CDR1 and CDR2 from the germline V gene are SGDLS and YYNGEE. V shed 0 bases and J shed 4 bases, with 10 bases lying between them. The CDR3 DNA reads TGTGCCAGCAGCGTAGAGGACACCAGCTATGGCTACACCTTC. This codes for CASSVEDTSYGYTF.

The chain employs TRBV6-6 and TRBJ1-2, with D unclear. The CDR3 extends over 14 amino acids. Trimming removed 3 bases from V and 2 bases from J, with 10 bases in between. Germline V gene lookup returns CDR1 MNHNY and CDR2 SVGAGI (reference sequence). The CDR3 loop is CASSYVSGNYGYTF. Written as DNA, the CDR3 is TGTGCCAGCAGTTATGTCTCCGGGAACTATGGCTACACCTTC.

This rearrangement joins TRBV29-1 to TRBJ2-2, with 7 bases that match TRBD1. There are 12 residues in the CDR3. Germline V gene data show CDR1 as SQVTM and CDR2 as ANQGSEA. CDR3 region: CGALQGTGELFF. In nucleotides, the CDR3 is TGCGGCGCTCTACAGGGGACCGGGGAGCTGTTTTTT.

The chain couples TRBV4-1 to TRBJ2-1; D not resolved. The CDR3 extends over 13 amino acids. CDR1 is MGHRA and CDR2 is YSYEKL in the germline V gene. V was trimmed by 0 bases and J by 12 bases, leaving 12 bases between them. The CDR3 loop is CASSQDWTSGQFF. The CDR3 region has the DNA TGCGCCAGCAGCCAAGACTGGACGTCGGGGCAGTTCTTC.

The rearrangement links TRBV2 to TRBJ1-1; D gene uncertain. The V gene lost 4 bases and the J gene lost 1 base, with 10 bases spanning the gap. The V gene's germline CDR1 is SNHLY and CDR2 FYNNEI. The CDR3 is 14 amino acids. CDR3: CASSASPSNTEAFF. CDR3 bases: TGTGCCAGCAGTGCCTCGCCATCGAACACTGAAGCTTTCTTT. The full variable domain, with the rest looked up from reference TRBV2 and TRBJ1-1, is EPEVTQTPSHQVTQMGQEVILRCVPISNHLYFYWYRQILGQKVEFLVSFYNNEISEKSEIFDDQFSVERPDGSNFTLKIRSTKLEDSAMYFCASSASPSNTEAFFGQGTRLTVV.

Only a few counts were recorded for this clone. The chain combines TRBV10-1 with TRBJ2-3, with TRBD2 matching over 7 bases. The V gene end was trimmed by 5 bases and the J gene end by 6 bases; junction bases not matched to a gene: 8. CDR3 size: 14 residues. In germline, CDR1 is WNHNN, CDR2 SYGVQD (reference sequence). CDR3 coding DNA: TGCGCCAGCAGTAGCGGGGAGGGATCGGATACGCAGTATTTT. Translation: CASSSGEGSDTQYF.

This clone came up once. The V call is TRBV9, the J call TRBJ1-2; D remains unclear. This CDR3 spans 14 amino acids. Germline CDR1 and CDR2: SGDLS and YYNGEE. Trimming took off 0 bases at V and 1 base at J, with 7 bases between the two ends. The CDR3: CASSVEVGNYGYTF. CDR3 DNA: TGTGCCAGCAGCGTAGAAGTGGGTAACTATGGCTACACCTTC.

This sequence joins TRBV7-2 and TRBJ1-1; TRBD1 is a possible D gene (6 bases). V dropped 4 bases and J dropped 4 bases, with 10 bases sitting between them. The CDR3 consists of 13 residues. Per germline, CDR1 SGHTA and CDR2 FQGNSA. The CDR3 nucleotides are TGTGCCAGCAGCTGGCAGGGGTTCACTGAAGCTTTCTTT. Translation gives CASSWQGFTEAFF. Full variable domain (rest looked up from reference TRBV7-2 and TRBJ1-1): GAGVSQSPSNKVTEKGKDVELRCDPISGHTALYWYRQSLGQGLEFLIYFQGNSAPDKSGLPSDRFSAERTGGSVSTLTIQRTQQEDSAVYLCASSWQGFTEAFFGQGTRLTVV.